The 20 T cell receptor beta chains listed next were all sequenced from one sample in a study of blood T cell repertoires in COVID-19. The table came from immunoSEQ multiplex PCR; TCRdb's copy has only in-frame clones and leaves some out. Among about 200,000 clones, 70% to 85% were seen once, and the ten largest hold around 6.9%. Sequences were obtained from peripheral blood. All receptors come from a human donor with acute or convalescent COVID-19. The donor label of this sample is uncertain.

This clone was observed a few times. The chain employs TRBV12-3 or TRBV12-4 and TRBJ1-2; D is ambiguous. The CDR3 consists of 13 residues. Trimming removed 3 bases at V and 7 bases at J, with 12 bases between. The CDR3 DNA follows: TGTGCCAGCAGTTTTGGGGAGGTCGGTGGCTACACCTTC. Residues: CASSFGEVGGYTF.

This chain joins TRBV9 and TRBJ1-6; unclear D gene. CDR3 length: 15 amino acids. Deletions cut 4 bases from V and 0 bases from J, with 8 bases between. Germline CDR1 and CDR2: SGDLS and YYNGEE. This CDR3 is CASSPSNSYNSPLHF. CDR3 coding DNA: TGTGCCAGCAGCCCGAGTAACTCCTATAATTCACCCCTCCACTTT.

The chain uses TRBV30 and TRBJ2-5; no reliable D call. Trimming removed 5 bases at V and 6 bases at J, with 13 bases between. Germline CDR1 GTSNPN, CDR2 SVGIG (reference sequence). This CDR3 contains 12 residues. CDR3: CAWGYQVQTQYF. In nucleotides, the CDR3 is TGTGCCTGGGGGTATCAGGTTCAGACCCAGTACTTC.

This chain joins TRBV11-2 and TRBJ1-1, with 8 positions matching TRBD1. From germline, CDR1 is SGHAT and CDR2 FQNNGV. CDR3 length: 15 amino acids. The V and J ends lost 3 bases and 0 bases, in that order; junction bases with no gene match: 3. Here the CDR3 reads CASSLTGVLNTEAFF. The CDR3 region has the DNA TGTGCCAGCAGCTTGACAGGGGTCTTGAACACTGAAGCTTTCTTT.

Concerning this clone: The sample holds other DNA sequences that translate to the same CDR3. CDR3 amino acids: CASSLGDRVNSPLHF. The CDR3 DNA is TGTGCCAGCAGCTTAGGGGACAGGGTAAATTCACCCCTCCACTTT. The chain has TRBV7-8 and TRBJ1-6; 9 bases map to TRBD1. CDR1 is SGHVS and CDR2 is FQNEAQ in the germline V gene. CDR3 length: 15 amino acids. After removal of 1 base from V and 7 bases from J, the junction contained 2 bases not matched to a gene.

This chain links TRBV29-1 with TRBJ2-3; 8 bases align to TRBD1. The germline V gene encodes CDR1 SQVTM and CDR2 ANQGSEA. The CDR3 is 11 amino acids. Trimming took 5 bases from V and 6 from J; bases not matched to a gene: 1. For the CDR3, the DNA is TGCAGCGTTCAGGGGGCGGATACGCAGTATTTT. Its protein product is CSVQGADTQYF.

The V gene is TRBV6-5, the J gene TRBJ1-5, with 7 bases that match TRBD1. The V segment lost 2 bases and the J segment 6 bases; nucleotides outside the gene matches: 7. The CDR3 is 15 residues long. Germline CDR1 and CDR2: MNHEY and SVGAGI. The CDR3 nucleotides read TGTGCCAGCAGTTACGACAGGGCTTCGGGTCAGCCCCAGCATTTT. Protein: CASSYDRASGQPQHF.

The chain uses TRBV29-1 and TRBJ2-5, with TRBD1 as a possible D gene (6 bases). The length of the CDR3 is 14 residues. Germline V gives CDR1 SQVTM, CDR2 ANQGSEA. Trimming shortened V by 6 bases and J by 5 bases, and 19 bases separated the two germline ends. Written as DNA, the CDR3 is TGCAGCGTAGCCGCCCCGCAGGGGTGGGAGACCCAGTACTTC. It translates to CSVAAPQGWETQYF.

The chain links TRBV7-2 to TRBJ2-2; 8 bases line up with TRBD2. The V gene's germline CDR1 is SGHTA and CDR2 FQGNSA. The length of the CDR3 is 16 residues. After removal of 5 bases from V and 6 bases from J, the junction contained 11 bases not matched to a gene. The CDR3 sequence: CASSPRGGLGPGELFF. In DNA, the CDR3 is TGTGCCAGCAGCCCCCGGGGGGGACTGGGACCCGGGGAGCTGTTTTTT.

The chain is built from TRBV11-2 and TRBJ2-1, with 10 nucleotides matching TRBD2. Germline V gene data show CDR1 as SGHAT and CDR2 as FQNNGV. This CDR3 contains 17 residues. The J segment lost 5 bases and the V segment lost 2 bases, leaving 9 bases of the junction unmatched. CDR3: CASSLRSSGGLNNEQFF. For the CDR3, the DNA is TGTGCCAGCAGCTTAAGGTCTAGCGGGGGTTTGAACAATGAGCAGTTCTTC.

Here the CDR3 DNA reads TGTGCCAGCAGCTTAGACTATGGACTAACCAATGAGCAGTTCTTC. Amino acid sequence: CASSLDYGLTNEQFF. The rearrangement links TRBV7-2 to TRBJ2-1; D possibly corresponds to TRBD2 (6 bases). Germline V gene sequence: CDR1 SGHTA, CDR2 FQGNSA. V lost 1 base, J lost 6 bases, and 13 bases lay in between. This CDR3 comprises 15 residues.

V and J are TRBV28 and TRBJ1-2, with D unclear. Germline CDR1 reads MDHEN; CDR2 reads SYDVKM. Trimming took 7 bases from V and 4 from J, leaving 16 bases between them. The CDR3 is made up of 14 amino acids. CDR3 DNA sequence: TGTGCCAGCACCCCCGGTACAGCCGCCTATGGCTACACCTTC. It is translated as CASTPGTAAYGYTF.

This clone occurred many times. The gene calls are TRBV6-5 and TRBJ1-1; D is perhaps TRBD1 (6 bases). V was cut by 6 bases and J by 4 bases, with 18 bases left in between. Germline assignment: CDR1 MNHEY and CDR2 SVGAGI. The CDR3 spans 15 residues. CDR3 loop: CASRQGSVEGTEAFF. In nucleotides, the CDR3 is TGTGCCAGCAGGCAGGGGTCGGTTGAGGGCACTGAAGCTTTCTTT.

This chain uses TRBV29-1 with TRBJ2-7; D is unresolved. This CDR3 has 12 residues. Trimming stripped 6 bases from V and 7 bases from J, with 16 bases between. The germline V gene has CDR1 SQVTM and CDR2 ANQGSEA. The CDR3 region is CSVYSRAREQYF. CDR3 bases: TGCAGCGTCTACTCCCGTGCTAGAGAGCAGTACTTC.

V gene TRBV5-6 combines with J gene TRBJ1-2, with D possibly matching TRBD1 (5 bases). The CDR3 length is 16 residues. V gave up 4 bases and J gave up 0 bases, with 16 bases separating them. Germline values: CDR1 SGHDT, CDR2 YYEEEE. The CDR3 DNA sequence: TGTGCCAGCAGCGACGTGGGGGGAAGGGCTAACTATGGCTACACCTTC. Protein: CASSDVGGRANYGYTF.

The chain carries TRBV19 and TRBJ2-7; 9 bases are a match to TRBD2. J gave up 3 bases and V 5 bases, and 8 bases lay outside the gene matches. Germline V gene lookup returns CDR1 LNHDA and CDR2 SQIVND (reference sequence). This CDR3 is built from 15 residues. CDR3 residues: CASSSRTSDYYEQYF. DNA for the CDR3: TGTGCCAGTAGTTCCCGGACTAGCGACTACTACGAGCAGTACTTC. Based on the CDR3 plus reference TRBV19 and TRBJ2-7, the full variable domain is DGGITQSPKYLFRKEGQNVTLSCEQNLNHDAMYWYRQDPGQGLRLIYYSQIVNDFQKGDIAEGYSVSREKKESFPLTVTSAQKNPTAFYLCASSSRTSDYYEQYFGPGTRLTVT.

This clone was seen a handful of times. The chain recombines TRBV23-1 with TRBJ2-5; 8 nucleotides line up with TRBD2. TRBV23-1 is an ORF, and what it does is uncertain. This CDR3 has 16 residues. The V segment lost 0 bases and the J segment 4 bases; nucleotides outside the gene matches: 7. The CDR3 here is CASSQSWGGRSETQYF. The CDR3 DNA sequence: TGCGCCAGCAGTCAATCGTGGGGCGGGAGGTCAGAGACCCAGTACTTC.

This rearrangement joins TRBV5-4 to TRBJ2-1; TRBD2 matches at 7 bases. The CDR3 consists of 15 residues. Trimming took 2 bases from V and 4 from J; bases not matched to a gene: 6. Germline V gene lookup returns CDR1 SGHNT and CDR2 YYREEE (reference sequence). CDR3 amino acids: CASSFPSGAYNEQFF. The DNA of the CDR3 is TGTGCCAGCAGCTTTCCTAGCGGCGCTTACAATGAGCAGTTCTTC.

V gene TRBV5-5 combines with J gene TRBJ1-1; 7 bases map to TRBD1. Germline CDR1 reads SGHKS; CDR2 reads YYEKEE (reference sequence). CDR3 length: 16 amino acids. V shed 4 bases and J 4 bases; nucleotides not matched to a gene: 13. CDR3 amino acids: CASSPQGFGFGTEAFF. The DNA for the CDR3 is TGTGCCAGCAGCCCACAGGGGTTCGGCTTTGGCACTGAAGCTTTCTTT.

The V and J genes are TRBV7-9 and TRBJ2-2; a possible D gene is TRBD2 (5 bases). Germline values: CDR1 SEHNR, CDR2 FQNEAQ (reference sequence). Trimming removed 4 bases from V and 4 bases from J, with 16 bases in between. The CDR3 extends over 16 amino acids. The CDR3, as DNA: TGTGCCAGCAGCTCCCAGGCGGGTATTGGCACCGGGGAGCTGTTTTTT. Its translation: CASSSQAGIGTGELFF. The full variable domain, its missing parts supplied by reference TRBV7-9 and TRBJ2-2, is DTGVSQNPRHKITKRGQNVTFRCDPISEHNRLYWYRQTLGQGPEFLTYFQNEAQLEKSRLLSDRFSAERPKGSFSTLEIQRTEQGDSAMYLCASSSQAGIGTGELFFGEGSRLTVL.